The source of this TCR beta chain is a study of blood T cell repertoires in COVID-19. Germline V gene data show CDR1 as SGHNT and CDR2 as YYREEE (reference sequence). The CDR3 sequence is 15 residues long. The ends were cut back, 3 bases at V and 4 bases at J, with 13 bases in the middle. In the original processing: Amplification of reference gene primers provided the estimated nucleated cell counts. The assay was immunoSEQ multiplex PCR, and TCRdb's table has in-frame clones only and misses some. That table furnishes V, J and clone size, whereas the DNA furnished D and trimming. The sample lists 45,000 to 55,000 clones, 80% to 90% occurring once.

This chain joins TRBV5-4 and TRBJ2-2, with D tentatively TRBD1 (6 bases). The sequence came from a man at least 80 years old with acute or convalescent COVID-19. Sequencing was performed on peripheral blood. CDR3 nucleotide sequence: TGTGCCAGCAGCTACCAGGGGCGTATCACCGGGGAGCTGTTTTTT. Translated: CASSYQGRITGELFF.